These 13 T cell receptor beta chains came from one sample sequenced in a study of shared clonotypes between healthy human individuals. Repertoires were generated with immunoSEQ multiplex PCR, while TCRdb's copy carries only in-frame clones and drops some. The sample records millions of clones, approximately 95% being singletons. Sequencing used naive CD4+ T cells from PBMCs. Indicated subset: CD45RA+ positively selected. These receptors were obtained from a man aged 18 to 29 in good health. Some clones in this sample may be carry-over from other donors' samples.

This chain uses TRBV29-1 with TRBJ2-1, with 10 bases identical to TRBD2. The V and J ends lost 0 bases and 8 bases, in that order; junction bases with no gene match: 13. The CDR3 is made up of 17 amino acids. Per the germline V gene, CDR1 is SQVTM and CDR2 is ANQGSEA. The CDR3 DNA is TGCAGCGTTGAAGAGATGGTTAGCGGGAGGAGGAAAGATGAGCAGTTCTTC. Translation: CSVEEMVSGRRKDEQFF.

The genes are TRBV10-3 and TRBJ2-5, with 9 nucleotides matching TRBD2. V was clipped by 5 bases and J by 5 bases; unmatched bases: 18. The CDR3 is 18 amino acids. In germline, CDR1 is ENHRY, CDR2 SYGVKD. Here the CDR3 reads CAISTPSSGGRASETQYF. DNA of the CDR3: TGTGCCATCAGTACCCCTTCGTCTGGCGGGAGGGCCTCTGAGACCCAGTACTTC.

J is TRBJ2-3 and V is TRBV28, with D possibly being TRBD1 (7 bases). Trimming took off 3 bases at V and 1 base at J, with 11 bases between the two ends. This CDR3 comprises 15 residues. CDR1 is MDHEN, CDR2 SYDVKM, per germline. CDR3 sequence: CASSFAGQRTDTQYF. CDR3 nucleotides: TGTGCCAGCAGTTTTGCGGGACAGCGCACAGATACGCAGTATTTT.

The rearrangement uses TRBV2 and TRBJ2-3; 8 bases map to TRBD2. The J segment lost 4 bases and the V segment lost 5 bases, leaving 11 bases of the junction unmatched. Germline CDR1 is SNHLY and CDR2 is FYNNEI. The CDR3 is 16 amino acids. CDR3 sequence: CASSNLGLGVADTQYF. The CDR3 DNA sequence: TGTGCCAGCAGTAACCTGGGACTAGGGGTGGCAGATACGCAGTATTTT.

The rearrangement joins TRBV27 to TRBJ2-7; 9 nucleotides agree with TRBD2. The CDR3 extends over 22 amino acids. After removal of 4 bases from V and 4 bases from J, the junction contained 29 bases not matched to a gene. Per the germline V gene, CDR1 is MNHEY and CDR2 is SMNVEV (reference sequence). CDR3 sequence (DNA): TGTGCCAGCAGTTCAACTACGCGATTCGTGGTGGAAGCGGGAGGACCCCTTTACGAGCAGTACTTC. Amino acids: CASSSTTRFVVEAGGPLYEQYF.

The J gene is TRBJ1-2, the V gene TRBV19; D not certain. The CDR3 has 12 residues. The V and J ends lost 5 bases and 6 bases respectively, with 10 bases between them. CDR1 LNHDA and CDR2 SQIVND come from the germline V gene (reference sequence). The CDR3 DNA is TGTGCCAGTAGTCCTCGGGGTAATGGCTACACCTTC. Protein: CASSPRGNGYTF. Full variable domain (outside the CDR3, taken from reference TRBV19 and TRBJ1-2): DGGITQSPKYLFRKEGQNVTLSCEQNLNHDAMYWYRQDPGQGLRLIYYSQIVNDFQKGDIAEGYSVSREKKESFPLTVTSAQKNPTAFYLCASSPRGNGYTFGSGTRLTVV.

This chain links TRBV7-3 with TRBJ2-1, with TRBD2 as a possible D gene (6 bases). In germline, CDR1 is SGHTA, CDR2 FQGTGA. The CDR3 has 15 amino acids. Trimming took off 5 bases at V and 5 bases at J, with 16 bases between the two ends. The CDR3 is CASSPPGGAHNEQFF. The CDR3, as DNA: TGTGCCAGCAGCCCCCCCGGCGGGGCCCACAATGAGCAGTTCTTC.

The rearrangement uses TRBV28 and TRBJ2-7; TRBD1 matches at 10 bases. The V and J ends lost 6 bases and 1 base, in that order; junction bases with no gene match: 9. Germline lookup yields CDR1 MDHEN and CDR2 SYDVKM. The CDR3 extends over 16 amino acids. CDR3 sequence: CASRTPGQGFSYEQYF. DNA for the CDR3: TGTGCCAGCAGAACCCCGGGACAGGGGTTTTCCTACGAGCAGTACTTC.

The chain recombines TRBV28 with TRBJ1-2, with 7 bases aligning to TRBD1. V lost 6 bases, J lost 7 bases, and 11 bases stayed unmatched. Germline CDR1 and CDR2: MDHEN and SYDVKM. This CDR3 contains 14 residues. The CDR3 sequence: CASSPSPTGFGYTF. In DNA, the CDR3 is TGTGCCAGCAGCCCCTCCCCGACAGGGTTTGGCTACACCTTC.

This clone appeared once. This chain uses TRBV11-1 with TRBJ2-7; D might be TRBD1 (6 bases). V was clipped by 2 bases and J by 0 bases, with 11 bases between them. There are 15 residues in the CDR3. CDR1 SGHAT and CDR2 FQDESV come from the germline V gene (reference sequence). CDR3 in amino acids: CASSLQGPISYEQYF. The CDR3 DNA reads TGTGCCAGCAGCTTACAGGGGCCAATCTCCTACGAGCAGTACTTC.

The table lists this clone with a count of one. The chain has TRBV2 and TRBJ2-1; D is tentatively TRBD1 or TRBD2 (5 bases each). The CDR3 has 16 residues. Germline CDR1 SNHLY, CDR2 FYNNEI. V lost 6 bases and J 8 bases, leaving 23 bases between the germline ends. This CDR3 reads CASRSSGAQSRDEQFF. Here the CDR3 DNA reads TGTGCCAGCAGATCTTCCGGGGCCCAATCGCGCGATGAGCAGTTCTTC.

CDR3 nucleotides: TGCGCCAGCAGCCGCCAGCGGGAGGGCCTCTACGAGCAGTACTTC. Amino acid sequence: CASSRQREGLYEQYF. The chain joins TRBV4-3 to TRBJ2-7, with 10 bases identical to TRBD2. Losses at the gene ends were 4 bases for V and 3 bases for J; bases not matched to a gene: 6. The germline gives CDR1 LGHNA, CDR2 YSLEER. CDR3 length equals 15 residues.

The CDR3 region has the DNA TGTGCCAGCAGCTTAGGAGGGGGCGATCAGCCCCAGCATTTT. Translated: CASSLGGGDQPQHF. V is TRBV13 and J is TRBJ1-5, with 7 positions matching TRBD1. Germline V lookup: CDR1 PRHDT, CDR2 FYEKMQ (reference sequence). The CDR3 has 14 residues. V lost 0 bases to trimming and J lost 5 bases; unmatched junction nucleotides: 1. The complete variable domain, with remaining parts taken from reference TRBV13 and TRBJ1-5, reads AAGVIQSPRHLIKEKRETATLKCYPIPRHDTVYWYQQGPGQDPQFLISFYEKMQSDKGSIPDRFSAQQFSDYHSELNMSSLELGDSALYFCASSLGGGDQPQHFGDGTRLSIL.